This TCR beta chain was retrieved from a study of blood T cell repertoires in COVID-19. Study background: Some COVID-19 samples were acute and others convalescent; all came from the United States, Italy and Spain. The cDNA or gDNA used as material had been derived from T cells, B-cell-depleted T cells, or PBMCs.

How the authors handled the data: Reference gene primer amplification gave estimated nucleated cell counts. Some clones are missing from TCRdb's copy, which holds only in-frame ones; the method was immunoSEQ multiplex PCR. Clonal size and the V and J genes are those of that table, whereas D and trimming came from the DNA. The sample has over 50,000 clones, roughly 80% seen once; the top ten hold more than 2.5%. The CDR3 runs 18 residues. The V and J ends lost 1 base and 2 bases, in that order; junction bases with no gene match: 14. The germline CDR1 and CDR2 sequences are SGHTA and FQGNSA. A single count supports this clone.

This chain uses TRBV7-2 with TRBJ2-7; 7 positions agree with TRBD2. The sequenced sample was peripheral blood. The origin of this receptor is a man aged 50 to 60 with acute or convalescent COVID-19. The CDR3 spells CASSLDGDWWEGTYEQYF. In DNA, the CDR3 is TGTGCCAGCAGCTTAGACGGGGATTGGTGGGAGGGAACCTACGAGCAGTACTTC.